Listed below are T cell receptor beta chains from one sample, sequenced in a study of long-term antiretroviral therapy in people with HIV. Profiled with immunoSEQ multiplex PCR; TCRdb holds only in-frame clones, not every one. There are about 36,000 clones in the sample; 80% occur only once, and approximately 6.3% lies in the top ten. Here the sequenced sample was unsorted PBMCs, taken 3.4 years after starting antiretroviral therapy. Receptors were obtained from a man aged 25 to 40 with HIV. Both conserved end residues are part of each CDR3.

TRBJ2-2 | TRBV9 | CASSETGTGLSGELFF
TRBJ2-2 | TRBV6-1 | CASSERREGGGELFF
TRBJ2-5 | TRBV28 | CASSLEGGETQYF
TRBJ1-2 | TRBV7-2 | CASSSGSGLGYTF
TRBJ2-2 | TRBV28 | CASSFRRTQTGELFF
TRBJ2-7 | TRBV5-5 | CASSFDRGEQYF
TRBJ1-2 | TRBV7-2 | CASSPGQGIYGYTF
TRBJ2-2 | TRBV5-8 | CASSFNTGELFF
TRBJ2-2 | TRBV14 | CASSPVLAEGELFF
TRBJ2-5 | TRBV27 | CASSLGPAGGQETQYF
TRBJ1-4 | TRBV4-3 | CASSQGTWLGNGLFF
TRBJ1-4 | TRBV23-1 | CASSQSRGRGHREKLFF
TRBJ1-4 | TRBV5-1 | CASSAGTATNEKLFF
TRBJ1-1 | TRBV18 | CASLPDRGGNTEAFF
TRBJ1-3 | TRBV28 | CASSSAGNTIYF
TRBJ2-7 | TRBV28 | CASSLAAVGIGEQYF
TRBJ2-7 | TRBV5-1 | CASSLGPGAVAEQYF
TRBJ1-5 | TRBV19 | CASSPDSLDQPQHF
TRBJ2-1 | TRBV7-9 | CASSLPLAGGYNEQFF
TRBJ1-3 | TRBV5-7 | CASSPPWDGNTIYF
TRBJ1-5 | TRBV2 | CASSGDRFNQPQHF
TRBJ2-5 | TRBV9 | CASSGLSSVNQETQYF
TRBJ2-7 | TRBV29-1 | CSVEGTGRNEQYF
TRBJ2-6 | TRBV7-9 | CASSLAGQLSGANVLTF
TRBJ2-1 | TRBV7-9 | CASSPHLMDGREQFF
TRBJ2-3 | TRBV19 | CASSIGLAGGLDTQYF
TRBJ1-3 | TRBV9 | CASSATTGGGNTIYF
TRBJ1-1 | TRBV7-2 | CASSLHPNTEAFF
TRBJ1-2 | TRBV19 | CASSNRDRGYGYTF
TRBJ2-5 | TRBV6-1 | CASSPSAPSPYF
TRBJ2-2 | TRBV15 | CATSRDSANTGELFF